This T cell receptor (beta chain) was documented in a study of blood T cells in healthy people across ages. V gave up 2 bases and J gave up 0 bases, with 10 bases separating them. This CDR3 has 15 residues. Germline CDR1 is MNHEY and CDR2 is SVGEGT. A remark on this clonotype: The target antigen is unknown.

Next came a second PCR, run for about 7 to 12 cycles, which used a sample-barcoded 5' primer along with a J-beta primer mix. The authors tagged each cDNA molecule using a template-switch adaptor with 12 random nucleotides. Every sample gave at least 2.5 million paired-end reads containing CDR3. TCRdb analysed the 5' RACE reads with MiXCR anew, one entry per CDR3 protein. Of approximately 350,000 distinct CDR3 sequences in the sample, about 55% were seen once. Study results and limitations: Age brought a roughly linear fall in TCR beta diversity measured per million T cells.

This clonotype was obtained from a man aged 55 to 70 in good health. This rearrangement joins TRBV6-2 or TRBV6-3 to TRBJ2-5; D not certain. The source material was blood. The DNA for the CDR3 is TGTGCCAGCAGTTACAATTTGGGGAACCAAGAGACCCAGTACTTC. Protein: CASSYNLGNQETQYF.